This T cell receptor (beta chain) comes out of a study of OX40 agonist ivuxolimab in advanced cancers. Concerning the study at large: Ivuxolimab, which targeted the costimulatory receptor OX40 (CD134), was an agonistic, fully human IgG2 monoclonal antibody. The dose-escalation cohort was 80% to 90% male with a mean age of approximately 60 years, ranging from roughly 20 to 80. Intravenous ivuxolimab was administered to patients every 2 weeks at six dose levels: 0.01, 0.1, 0.3, 1.5, 3 and 10 mg/kg. Prior anti-PD-1, anti-PD-L1 or anti-CTLA-4 therapy was permitted, and approximately 39% of dose-escalation patients had received checkpoint inhibitors. The monotherapy dose-escalation portion (N of about 57 patients) of the phase I ivuxolimab trial is reported in the paper. Among the roughly 52 dose-escalation patients, 19 had hepatocellular carcinoma, 15 or so melanoma, 9 renal cell carcinoma and 9 head and neck cancer. The point of sequencing TCRbeta in the periphery was to test whether ivuxolimab changed TCR sequence diversity and drove clonal T-cell expansion. Partial responses occurred in three dose-escalation patients, of whom one had hepatocellular carcinoma and two had cutaneous melanoma. Here is what the overall study found, with its caveats: At doses of 0.1 to 3.0 mg/kg, clonal expansion of both CD4+ and CD8+ blood T cells was observed from baseline to week 6. Low levels of normalized T-cell clonal expansion were also seen in some patients who did not respond. After ivuxolimab, more expanded clones were found on average in CD8+ T cells than in CD4+ T cells. Antigen specificity was not determined for the clonally expanded peripheral T cells. In the 0.1-3.0 mg/kg groups, partial responders had among the lowest normalized peripheral clonal expansion, particularly in CD8+ T cells.

The sample holds one count of this clone. What this receptor recognizes is not known. Base qualities are not recorded, but no much larger clone differs from it by a single base. For sequencing of the TCRbeta CDR3 region, genomic DNA was extracted from the sorted cells. The immunoSEQ Assay was used for sequencing of TCRbeta CDR3 regions. The immuneACCESS repertoire file appears here via TCRdb, limited to in-frame rearrangements. These files lack a portion of the clones; in checked studies, under half of the deficit traces to unresolved V genes, and the cause of the others is not known. This sample is represented by 40,000 to 45,000 clones; more than 70% of them were singletons. 21% of the sample is in the top ten clones. The trial excluded patients who had a history of autoimmune disease or were on systemic immunosuppression. Peripheral blood for TCR sequencing was collected from all dose cohorts at baseline, on cycle 4 day 1, and on cycle 7 day 1. The samples were drawn from a first-in-human, open-label, multicenter phase I dose-escalation trial of ivuxolimab. Adults with locally advanced or metastatic head and neck squamous cell, hepatocellular, melanoma or renal cell carcinoma were enrolled in the trial. Before TCR sequencing, CD4+ T cells and CD8+ T cells from peripheral blood were sorted into separate populations.

The sequence came from an adult with an advanced solid tumor such as melanoma, head and neck, liver or kidney cancer. The sequencing used CD4+ or CD8+ T cells sorted from blood, collected in a trial of the OX40 agonist ivuxolimab.

The CDR3 region reads CASSLKGDEKLFF. The sequenced DNA is TGCGCCAGCAGCTTGAAGGGGGATGAAAAACTGTTTTTT. Rearrangement joined TRBV5-1 to TRBJ1-4; TRBD1 is a weak D gene call, 6 bases matching. CDR1 and CDR2, looked up from the germline V gene, are SGHRS and YFSETQ. The CDR3 runs 13 amino acids, cysteine and phenylalanine included. The only DNA kept is the CDR3, 39 bases in frame from the first base. The V end loses 1 base and the J end loses 6 bases, and a stretch of 7 bases separates them. With all but the CDR3 taken from the reference TRBV5-1 and TRBJ1-4 genes, the full variable domain is: KAGVTQTPRYLIKTRGQQVTLSCSPISGHRSVSWYQQTPGQGLQFLFEYFSETQRNKGNFPGRFSGRQFSNSRSEMNVSTLELGDSALYLCASSLKGDEKLFFGSGTQLSVL.